The 19 T cell receptor beta chains in this list originate from one sample, sequenced in a study of OX40 agonist ivuxolimab in advanced cancers. Generated by immunoSEQ multiplex PCR, the TCRdb table keeps only in-frame clones and is missing some. This sample has about 68,000 clones, with 65% to 90% found just once. The input for sequencing was CD4+ or CD8+ T cells sorted from blood, taken in a trial of the OX40 agonist ivuxolimab. These receptors all come from an adult with an advanced solid tumor such as melanoma, head and neck, liver or kidney cancer.

The genes are TRBV9 and TRBJ2-1, with 10 bases fitting TRBD1. Germline trimming cut 4 bases from V and 6 bases from J; bases unmatched to any gene: 7. CDR1 is SGDLS, CDR2 YYNGEE, per germline. The CDR3 runs 15 residues. In DNA form, the CDR3 reads TGTGCCAGCAGCACCCCGGGGACAGGGGCCAATGAGCAGTTCTTC. Amino acid sequence: CASSTPGTGANEQFF.

This rearrangement joins TRBV7-9 to TRBJ2-7; maybe TRBD2 (6 bases). V lost 4 bases and J 5 bases, leaving 18 bases between the germline ends. The CDR3 covers 15 residues. Germline V gives CDR1 SEHNR, CDR2 FQNEAQ (reference sequence). CDR3 sequence: CASSSSQGRTHEQYF. In nucleotides, the CDR3 is TGTGCCAGCAGCTCGTCGCAAGGGAGGACCCACGAGCAGTACTTC.

The chain links TRBV5-4 to TRBJ1-1, with D possibly TRBD1 on 5 matching bases. Trimming took off 5 bases at V and 0 bases at J, with 17 bases between the two ends. The CDR3 length is 16 residues. CDR1 and CDR2 (germline): SGHNT, YYREEE (reference sequence). CDR3 protein: CASRMETGRVNTEAFF. The CDR3 DNA sequence: TGTGCCAGCAGGATGGAGACGGGGCGTGTGAACACTGAAGCTTTCTTT.

This clone showed up just once. This sequence joins TRBV19 and TRBJ1-4; TRBD1 might be the D (5 bases). Germline CDR1 reads LNHDA; CDR2 reads SQIVND (reference sequence). This CDR3 contains 15 residues. V was trimmed by 5 bases and J by 3 bases, leaving 13 bases between them. CDR3 protein: CASSPQRGSNEKLFF. The CDR3 DNA reads as TGTGCCAGTAGTCCACAGCGGGGGTCTAATGAAAAACTGTTTTTT.

This rearrangement joins TRBV27 to TRBJ2-7; D is possibly TRBD2 (6 bases). Germline V gene data show CDR1 as MNHEY and CDR2 as SMNVEV (reference sequence). The CDR3 is 13 residues long. V was cut by 5 bases and J by 5 bases, with 13 bases left in between. The CDR3 nucleotides are TGTGCCAGCAGTAAGGAGGGGTACAACGAGCAGTACTTC. Translating gives CASSKEGYNEQYF.

This chain joins TRBV9 and TRBJ1-4; D remains ambiguous. This CDR3 is 15 amino acids long. Trimming removed 1 base at V and 7 bases at J, with 14 bases between. The germline V gene encodes CDR1 SGDLS and CDR2 YYNGEE. In DNA, the CDR3 is TGTGCCAGCAGCGTACATTGGCAGGAAGGTGAAAAACTGTTTTTT. Residues: CASSVHWQEGEKLFF.

The chain is built from TRBV4-3 and TRBJ2-2, with no clear D. In germline, CDR1 is LGHNA, CDR2 YSLEER. Trimming took 4 bases from V and 1 from J, leaving 13 bases between them. The CDR3 is made up of 16 amino acids. The CDR3 DNA follows: TGCGCCAGCAGCCCCGGTCCCCCGAGGAACACCGGGGAGCTGTTTTTT. As protein: CASSPGPPRNTGELFF.

The CDR3 loop is CASSILGSRDNEQFF. DNA for the CDR3: TGTGCCAGTAGTATTTTAGGGTCTCGGGACAATGAGCAGTTCTTC. The genes are TRBV19 and TRBJ2-1; D call uncertain. The CDR3 runs to 15 residues. Germline V gene lookup returns CDR1 LNHDA and CDR2 SQIVND (reference sequence). V dropped 3 bases and J dropped 5 bases, with 14 bases sitting between them.

The V call is TRBV27, the J call TRBJ2-1; TRBD2 aligns across 13 bases. After removal of 10 bases from V and 8 bases from J, the junction contained 8 bases not matched to a gene. CDR1 and CDR2 (germline): MNHEY, SMNVEV (reference sequence). This CDR3 is built from 14 residues. Here the CDR3 reads CATKGLAGAYEQFF. DNA of the CDR3: TGTGCCACCAAAGGACTAGCGGGAGCTTATGAGCAGTTCTTC.

Concerning this clone: This CDR3 is also generated by other DNA sequences in the sample. The J gene is TRBJ2-1, the V gene TRBV11-3, with D tentatively TRBD1 (5 bases). The germline V gene encodes CDR1 SGHNT and CDR2 YENEEA. The CDR3 runs to 14 residues. V was trimmed by 1 base and J by 5 bases, leaving 9 bases between them. The CDR3 loop reads CASSLGGRHNEQFF. The CDR3 region has the DNA TGTGCCAGCAGCTTAGGGGGCAGGCACAATGAGCAGTTCTTC.

The chain employs TRBV9 and TRBJ2-3, with unresolved D. Germline CDR1 and CDR2: SGDLS and YYNGEE. With 4 bases removed from V and 10 bases from J, the gap between germline ends came to 19 bases. This CDR3 region has 14 residues. The CDR3 DNA reads TGTGCCAGCAGCCCTACAGAGGAGTCGGGTTCGCAGTATTTT. Its translation: CASSPTEESGSQYF.

The chain links TRBV29-1 to TRBJ2-7; 9 nucleotides align to TRBD1. The length of the CDR3 is 12 residues. The V and J ends lost 7 bases and 3 bases, in that order; junction bases with no gene match: 4. Looked up from germline, CDR1 is SQVTM and CDR2 is ANQGSEA. CDR3 in amino acids: CSAGTGSYEQYF. CDR3 DNA: TGCAGCGCCGGGACAGGGAGCTACGAGCAGTACTTC.

The chain links TRBV6-4 to TRBJ2-2, with a tentative D call TRBD2 (6 bases). Trimming left V 6 bases short and J 4 bases short, with 18 bases between. Germline CDR1 and CDR2: MRHNA and SNTAGT. This CDR3 has 16 residues. The CDR3 here is CASRAGAAEGTGELFF. Here the CDR3 DNA reads TGTGCCAGCAGAGCCGGGGCAGCGGAGGGCACCGGGGAGCTGTTTTTT.

The chain combines TRBV15 with TRBJ2-5; unclear D gene. Trimming left V 3 bases short and J 1 base short, with 6 bases between. The CDR3 sequence is 13 residues long. The germline V gene has CDR1 LNHNV and CDR2 YYDKDF (reference sequence). CDR3 region: CATSSQIQETQYF. The CDR3 DNA reads TGTGCCACCAGCAGCCAGATCCAAGAGACCCAGTACTTC.

V is TRBV5-1 and J is TRBJ2-1; D perhaps matches TRBD2 (6 bases). Germline V CDR1 and CDR2: SGHRS, YFSETQ. The CDR3 spans 18 residues. Trimming removed 2 bases from V and 0 bases from J, with 18 bases in between. This chain's CDR3 is CASSFGLALLSSYNEQFF. The CDR3 DNA reads as TGCGCCAGCAGCTTCGGCCTAGCGTTACTAAGCTCCTACAATGAGCAGTTCTTC.

J is TRBJ2-3 and V is TRBV6-6; D remains ambiguous. Germline V gene data show CDR1 as MNHNY and CDR2 as SVGAGI (reference sequence). This CDR3 region has 16 residues. The V end lost 2 bases, the J end lost 5 bases, and 17 bases lay between the germline ends. CDR3: CASSYVGRYLRDTQYF. CDR3 DNA sequence: TGTGCCAGCAGTTACGTCGGCAGGTATTTGCGAGATACGCAGTATTTT.

The chain uses TRBV5-4 and TRBJ2-2, with 10 bases aligning to TRBD1. The CDR3 is made up of 15 amino acids. V dropped 2 bases and J dropped 5; count of bases not matched to a gene: 3. Germline V gene sequence: CDR1 SGHNT, CDR2 YYREEE (reference sequence). The DNA of the CDR3 is TGTGCCAGCAGCTTCGACAGGGGGCTGACCGGGGAGCTGTTTTTT. Translating gives CASSFDRGLTGELFF.

The chain uses TRBV2 and TRBJ1-5, with 8 bases that match TRBD1. Germline CDR1 reads SNHLY; CDR2 reads FYNNEI. CDR3 length: 14 residues. The J segment lost 7 bases and the V segment lost 5 bases, leaving 7 bases of the junction unmatched. The CDR3 DNA reads TGTGCCAGCAGTCTCCGACAGGGGAAACAGCCCCAGCATTTT. Translated: CASSLRQGKQPQHF.

The chain carries TRBV28 and TRBJ2-3; 12 bases are a match to TRBD2. The CDR3 is 17 amino acids. V gave up 8 bases and J gave up 1 base; unmatched junction bases: 10. In germline, CDR1 is MDHEN, CDR2 SYDVKM. The CDR3 here is CASSPSGRAEGTDTQYF. The CDR3 nucleotides are TGTGCCAGCTCCCCTAGCGGGAGGGCCGAGGGCACAGATACGCAGTATTTT.